Listed below are T cell receptor beta chains from one sample, sequenced in a study of human T cells and chemical hapten exposure. TCRdb recomputed calls from the RACE reads with MiXCR, one row per CDR3 protein. Among under 200,000 distinct CDR3 sequences listed, approximately 14% were seen once. This material consisted of whole blood, taken in connection with sensitization to the hapten diphenylcyclopropenone (DPC). The receptors were sampled from a woman aged 30 to 39 with alopecia areata. Some clones in this sample may be carry-over from other donors' samples. The CDR3 runs from the conserved cysteine through the conserved F or W. D genes are given only for firm matches. Some rows mark clone size as missing; the rest say once, few, many or name a class of expanded clone.

>TRBV29-1|few|-|TRBJ2-2
CSGGHSTGELFF
TGCAGCGGAGGTCACTCCACCGGGGAGCTGTTTTTT
>TRBV9|-|-|TRBJ1-4
CASSGGGALEKLFF
TGTGCCAGCAGCGGCGGGGGCGCTCTGGAAAAACTGTTTTTT
>TRBV29-1|-|-|TRBJ2-5
CSVEYVGTQYF
TGCAGCGTTGAATATGTAGGGACCCAGTACTTC
>TRBV4-2|few|-|TRBJ1-2
CASSQVGTPTNYGYTF
TGTGCCAGCAGCCAAGTTGGGACCCCAACCAACTATGGCTACACCTTC
>TRBV7-2|-|-|TRBJ2-5
CASSLVTGKETQYF
TGTGCCAGCAGCTTAGTAACTGGAAAAGAGACCCAGTACTTC
>TRBV20-1|few|TRBD2|TRBJ2-7
CSARDPMERGDFSYEQYF
TGCAGTGCTAGAGACCCAATGGAGCGGGGGGACTTCTCCTACGAGCAGTACTTC
>TRBV6-4|-|TRBD1|TRBJ2-2
CASRPTGGTGELFF
TGTGCCAGCAGACCGACAGGGGGCACCGGGGAGCTGTTTTTT
>TRBV7-2|many|-|TRBJ1-6
CASSLTFDRNSPLHF
TGTGCCAGCAGCTTAACTTTTGACAGGAATTCACCCCTCCACTTT
>TRBV6-5|few|TRBD1|TRBJ1-1
CASSFARPGQENTEAFF
TGTGCCAGCAGCTTCGCACGACCGGGACAGGAAAACACTGAAGCTTTCTTT
>TRBV5-6|-|TRBD1|TRBJ2-5
CASSFLRQGQETQYF
TGTGCCAGCAGCTTTTTACGACAGGGTCAAGAGACCCAGTACTTC
>TRBV10-3|many|-|TRBJ1-5
CAISDQTENQPQHF
TGTGCCATCAGTGACCAGACAGAGAATCAGCCCCAGCATTTT
>TRBV28|-|-|TRBJ1-2
CASSPPDYGYTF
TGTGCCAGCAGTCCTCCGGACTATGGCTACACCTTC
>TRBV19|few|TRBD1|TRBJ2-2
CASAGQGAYTGELFF
TGTGCCAGTGCCGGACAGGGGGCGTACACCGGGGAGCTGTTTTTT
>TRBV20-1|many|-|TRBJ2-1
CSARLGSSYNEQFF
TGCAGTGCTAGATTGGGGAGCTCCTACAATGAGCAGTTCTTC
>TRBV18|many|-|TRBJ2-3
CASSPTITDTQYF
TGTGCCAGCTCACCAACGATCACAGATACGCAGTATTTT
>TRBV30|-|-|TRBJ2-1
CAWTKGLGAQEQFF
TGTGCCTGGACCAAGGGATTGGGGGCTCAAGAGCAGTTCTTC
>TRBV9|many|-|TRBJ1-3
CASSNQGYGNTIYF
TGTGCCAGCAGCAATCAGGGGTACGGAAACACCATATATTTT
>TRBV28|few|-|TRBJ1-3
CASTWGGTSGNTIYF
TGTGCCAGCACCTGGGGGGGAACCTCTGGAAACACCATATATTTT
>TRBV28|few|-|TRBJ2-7
CASRRDYEQYF
TGTGCCAGCAGACGAGACTACGAGCAGTACTTC
>TRBV7-9|few|-|TRBJ1-2
CASSSTGNHGYTF
TGTGCCAGCAGCTCAACAGGGAACCATGGCTACACCTTC
>TRBV29-1|few|TRBD2|TRBJ2-7
CSVAGTSGRASYEQYF
TGCAGCGTAGCCGGGACTAGCGGGAGGGCCTCCTACGAGCAGTACTTC
>TRBV6-2/TRBV6-3|few|-|TRBJ2-3
CASSYLRDYTQYF
TGTGCCAGCAGTTATTTGCGGGACTATACGCAGTATTTT
>TRBV11-1|few|-|TRBJ2-5
CASSQLGAQETQYF
TGTGCCAGCAGCCAACTTGGTGCACAAGAGACCCAGTACTTC
>TRBV12-3/TRBV12-4|few|-|TRBJ1-1
CASTPANSLLEAFF
TGTGCCAGCACCCCTGCCAACAGCCTTCTTGAAGCTTTCTTT
>TRBV15|-|-|TRBJ2-6
CATSRDLSGANVLTF
TGTGCCACCAGCAGAGATCTCTCTGGGGCCAACGTCCTGACTTTC
>TRBV4-3|many|-|TRBJ1-3
CASSQAAGAGNTIYF
TGCGCCAGCAGCCAAGCCGCGGGGGCTGGAAACACCATATATTTT
>TRBV3-1|-|-|TRBJ1-2
CASSQVASGRAQVVGYTF
TGTGCCAGCAGCCAAGTAGCTTCAGGGCGTGCGCAGGTAGTTGGCTACACCTTC
>TRBV20-1|many|TRBD1|TRBJ2-7
CSATWPGQAGYEQYF
TGCAGTGCTACTTGGCCGGGACAGGCAGGCTACGAGCAGTACTTC
>TRBV18|few|-|TRBJ1-2
CASSPREANYGYTF
TGTGCCAGCTCACCTAGGGAGGCTAACTATGGCTACACCTTC
>TRBV7-2|once|-|TRBJ2-1
CASSSAWGDEQFF
TGTGCCAGCAGCTCAGCCTGGGGGGATGAGCAGTTCTTC
>TRBV27|few|-|TRBJ1-4
CASSLTTGWGEKLFF
TGTGCCAGCAGTTTAACGACAGGCTGGGGTGAAAAACTGTTTTTT
>TRBV5-1|-|TRBD1|TRBJ1-1
CASSSSGGLNTEAFF
TGCGCCAGCAGCTCATCAGGGGGCCTGAACACTGAAGCTTTCTTT
>TRBV15|-|TRBD1|TRBJ1-2
CATSSRDRGRPNYGYTF
TGTGCCACCAGCAGCCGGGACAGGGGACGCCCTAACTATGGCTACACCTTC
>TRBV12-3/TRBV12-4|-|-|TRBJ2-7
CASSLDGRAYEQYF
TGTGCCAGCAGTTTAGATGGAAGAGCCTACGAGCAGTACTTC
>TRBV5-5|many|TRBD1|TRBJ1-5
CASSPTGNSNQPQHF
TGTGCCAGCAGCCCGACAGGGAATAGCAATCAGCCCCAGCATTTT
>TRBV30|many|TRBD1|TRBJ1-1
CAWSRRQGGTEAFF
TGTGCCTGGTCCAGAAGACAGGGGGGCACTGAAGCTTTCTTT
>TRBV5-1|few|-|TRBJ2-1
CASSLQGRDNEQFF
TGCGCCAGCAGCTTGCAGGGGCGAGACAATGAGCAGTTCTTC
>TRBV29-1|few|-|TRBJ2-3
CSVEVSSRGDTQYF
TGCAGCGTTGAAGTCTCTAGCCGCGGGGATACGCAGTATTTT
>TRBV6-6|-|TRBD1|TRBJ2-1
CASSYSGTGTFSEQFF
TGTGCCAGCAGTTACTCAGGGACAGGAACATTCAGTGAGCAGTTCTTC
>TRBV10-2|-|-|TRBJ1-6
CASSLTGPSSPLHF
TGCGCCAGCAGCTTGACAGGACCCAGTTCACCCCTCCACTTT
>TRBV12-3/TRBV12-4|few|TRBD2|TRBJ2-1
CASSRGGSQFF
TGTGCCAGCAGTCGGGGCGGGAGCCAGTTCTTC
>TRBV6-6|-|-|TRBJ1-5
CASRLGGASGNQPQHF
TGTGCCAGCAGACTAGGAGGGGCGAGTGGGAATCAGCCCCAGCATTTT
>TRBV5-1|few|TRBD2|TRBJ2-1
CASRTAGVNEQFF
TGCGCCAGCAGGACAGCGGGAGTTAATGAGCAGTTCTTC